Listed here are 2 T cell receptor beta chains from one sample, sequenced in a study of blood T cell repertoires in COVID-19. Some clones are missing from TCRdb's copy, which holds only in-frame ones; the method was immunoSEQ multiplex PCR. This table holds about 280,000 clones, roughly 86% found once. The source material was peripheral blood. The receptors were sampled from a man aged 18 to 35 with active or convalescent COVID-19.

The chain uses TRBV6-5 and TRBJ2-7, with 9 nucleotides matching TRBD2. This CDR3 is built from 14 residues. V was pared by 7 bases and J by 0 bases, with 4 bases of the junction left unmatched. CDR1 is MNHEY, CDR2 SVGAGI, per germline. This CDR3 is CASTRGGGSYEQYF. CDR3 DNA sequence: TGTGCCAGCACCCGCGGGGGGGGCTCCTACGAGCAGTACTTC.

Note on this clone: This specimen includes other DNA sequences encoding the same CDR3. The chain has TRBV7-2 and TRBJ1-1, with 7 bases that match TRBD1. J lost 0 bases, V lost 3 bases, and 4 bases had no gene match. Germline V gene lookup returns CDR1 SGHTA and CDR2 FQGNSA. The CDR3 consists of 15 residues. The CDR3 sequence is CASSFTGALNTEAFF. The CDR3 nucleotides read TGTGCCAGCAGCTTCACAGGGGCCCTGAACACTGAAGCTTTCTTT.